The entry below describes one T cell receptor beta chain. These data are taken from a study of blood T cell repertoires in COVID-19. Turning to the study itself: PBMCs, B-cell-depleted T cells, or T cells were the source of the cDNA or gDNA that made up the material.

Trimming removed 2 bases from V and 6 bases from J, with 7 bases in between. The CDR3 runs 12 residues. Profiling relied on immunoSEQ multiplex PCR, and the TCRdb table lists in-frame clones only, not all of them. The table lists 280,000 or so clones, 70% to 90% of them singletons. Sequencing was performed on PBMCs or T cells enriched from blood (not recorded which). This clonotype was obtained from a man in his thirties or forties who had recovered from COVID-19. The chain has TRBV12-3 or TRBV12-4 and TRBJ1-1; D call uncertain. The CDR3 nucleotides are TGTGCCAGCAGTTTATGGCTCCCTGAAGCTTTCTTT. Its translation is CASSLWLPEAFF.